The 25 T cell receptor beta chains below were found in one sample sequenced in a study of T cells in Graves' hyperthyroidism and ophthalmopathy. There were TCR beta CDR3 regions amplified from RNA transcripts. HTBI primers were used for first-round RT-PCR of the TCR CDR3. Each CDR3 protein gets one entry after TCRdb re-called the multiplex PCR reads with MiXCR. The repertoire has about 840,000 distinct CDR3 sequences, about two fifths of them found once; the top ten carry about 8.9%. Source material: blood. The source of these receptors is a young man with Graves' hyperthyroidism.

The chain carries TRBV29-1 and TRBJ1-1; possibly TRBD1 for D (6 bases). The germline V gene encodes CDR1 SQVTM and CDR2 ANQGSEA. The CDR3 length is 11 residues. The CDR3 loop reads CSSKQGTEAFF. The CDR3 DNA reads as TGCAGTTCCAAACAGGGTACTGAAGCTTTCTTT.

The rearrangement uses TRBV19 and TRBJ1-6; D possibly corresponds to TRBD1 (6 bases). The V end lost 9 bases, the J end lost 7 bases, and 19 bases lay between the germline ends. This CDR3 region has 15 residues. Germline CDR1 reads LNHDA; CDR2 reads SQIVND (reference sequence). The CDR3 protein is CASSPAWTDNSPLHF. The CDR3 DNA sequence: TGTGCCAGCAGTCCGGCCTGGACAGACAATTCACCCCTCCACTTT.

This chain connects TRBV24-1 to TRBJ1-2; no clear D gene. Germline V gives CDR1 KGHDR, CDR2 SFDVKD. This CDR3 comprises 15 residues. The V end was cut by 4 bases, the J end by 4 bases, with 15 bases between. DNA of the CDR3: TGTGCCACCAGTGAACGGCTAGCGGGTATCTATGGCTACACCTTC. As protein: CATSERLAGIYGYTF.

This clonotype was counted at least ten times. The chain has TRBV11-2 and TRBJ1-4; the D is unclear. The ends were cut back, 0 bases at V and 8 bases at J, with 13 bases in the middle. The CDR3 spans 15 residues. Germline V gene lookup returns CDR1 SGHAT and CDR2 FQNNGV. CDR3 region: CASSLDPTDTEKLFF. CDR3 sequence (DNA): TGTGCCAGCAGCTTAGACCCGACCGACACCGAAAAACTGTTTTTT.

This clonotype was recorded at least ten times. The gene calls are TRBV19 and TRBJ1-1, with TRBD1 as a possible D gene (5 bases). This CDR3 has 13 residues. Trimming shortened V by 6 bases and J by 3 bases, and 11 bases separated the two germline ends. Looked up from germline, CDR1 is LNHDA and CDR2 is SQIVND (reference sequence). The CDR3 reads CASRTGPYTEAFF. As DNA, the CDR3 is TGTGCCAGTAGGACGGGGCCCTACACTGAAGCTTTCTTT.

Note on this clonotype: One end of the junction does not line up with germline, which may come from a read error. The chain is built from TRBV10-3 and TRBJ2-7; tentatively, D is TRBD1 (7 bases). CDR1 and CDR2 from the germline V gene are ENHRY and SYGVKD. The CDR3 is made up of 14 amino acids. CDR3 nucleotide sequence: TGTGCCAGCAGTGAAATCAGGGGGGCCTACGAGCAGTACTTC. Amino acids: CASSEIRGAYEQYF.

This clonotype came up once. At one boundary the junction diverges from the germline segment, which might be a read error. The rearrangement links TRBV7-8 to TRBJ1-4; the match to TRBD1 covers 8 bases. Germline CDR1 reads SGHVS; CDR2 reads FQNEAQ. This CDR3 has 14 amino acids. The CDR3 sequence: CASSLDRGRGKLLF. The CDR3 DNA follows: TGTGCCAGCAGCCTTGACAGGGGACGAGGAAAACTGCTTTTT.

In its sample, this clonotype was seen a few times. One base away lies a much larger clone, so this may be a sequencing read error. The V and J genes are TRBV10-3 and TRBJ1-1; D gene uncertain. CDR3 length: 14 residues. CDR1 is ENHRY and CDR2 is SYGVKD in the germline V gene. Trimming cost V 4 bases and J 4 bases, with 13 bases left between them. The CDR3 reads CAISAEQASTEAFF. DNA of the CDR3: TGTGCCATCAGTGCGGAGCAGGCGAGCACTGAAGCTTTCTTT.

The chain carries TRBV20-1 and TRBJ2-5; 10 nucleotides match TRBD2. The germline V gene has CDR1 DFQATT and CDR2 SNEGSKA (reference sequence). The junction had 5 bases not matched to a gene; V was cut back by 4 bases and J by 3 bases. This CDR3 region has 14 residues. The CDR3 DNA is TGCAGTGCTACGGGGAGCGGGGGGGAAGAGACCCAGTACTTC. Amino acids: CSATGSGGEETQYF.

CDR3 nucleotides: TGTGCCAGCAGTTACTCGACGGAACCCGGGGAGCTGTTTTTT. Translation gives CASSYSTEPGELFF. This chain connects TRBV6-5 to TRBJ2-2; no reliable D call. V lost 0 bases and J 6 bases, leaving 8 bases between the germline ends. The CDR3 runs 14 residues. Germline values: CDR1 MNHEY, CDR2 SVGAGI.

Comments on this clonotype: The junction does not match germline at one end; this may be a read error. The CDR3 sequence is CASSRSTNTGELFF. CDR3 bases: TGTGCCAGCAGTCGCAGTACGAACACCGGCGAGCTGTTTTTT. V is TRBV2 and J is TRBJ2-2; the D is unclear. This CDR3 has 14 amino acids. Germline CDR1 reads SNHLY; CDR2 reads FYNNEI. Drawing the rest from reference TRBV2 and TRBJ2-2, the complete variable domain is EPEVTQTPSHQVTQMGQEVILRCVPISNHLYFYWYRQILGQKVEFLVSFYNNEISEKSEIFDDQFSVERPDGSNFTLKIRSTKLEDSAMYFCASSRSTNTGELFFGEGSRLTVL.

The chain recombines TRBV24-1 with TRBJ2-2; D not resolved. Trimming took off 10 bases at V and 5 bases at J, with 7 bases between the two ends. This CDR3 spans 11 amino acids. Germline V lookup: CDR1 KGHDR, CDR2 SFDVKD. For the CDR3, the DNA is TGTGCCACAGGATATACCGGGGAGCTGTTTTTT. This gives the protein CATGYTGELFF.

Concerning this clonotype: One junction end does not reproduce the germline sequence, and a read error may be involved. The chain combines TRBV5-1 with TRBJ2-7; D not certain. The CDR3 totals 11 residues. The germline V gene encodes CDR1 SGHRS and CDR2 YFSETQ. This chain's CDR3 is CANSSTHEQYF. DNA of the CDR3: TGTGCCAACAGCTCCACGCACGAGCAGTACTTC. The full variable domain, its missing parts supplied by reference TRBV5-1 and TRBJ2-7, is KAGVTQTPRYLIKTRGQQVTLSCSPISGHRSVSWYQQTPGQGLQFLFEYFSETQRNKGNFPGRFSGRQFSNSRSEMNVSTLELGDSALYLCANSSTHEQYFGPGTRLTVT.

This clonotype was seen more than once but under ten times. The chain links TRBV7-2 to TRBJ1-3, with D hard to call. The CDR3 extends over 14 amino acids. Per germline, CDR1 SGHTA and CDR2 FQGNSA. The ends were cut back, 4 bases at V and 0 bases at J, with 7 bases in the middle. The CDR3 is CASSYQVSGNTIYF. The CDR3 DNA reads TGTGCCAGCAGCTATCAAGTCTCTGGAAACACCATATATTTT.

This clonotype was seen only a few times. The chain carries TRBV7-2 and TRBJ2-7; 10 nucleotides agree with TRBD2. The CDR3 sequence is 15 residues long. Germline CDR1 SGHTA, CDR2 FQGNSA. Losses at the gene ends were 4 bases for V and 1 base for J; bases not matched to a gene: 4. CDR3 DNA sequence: TGTGCCAGCAGCTCCATAGCGGGAGGATCCTACGAGCAGTACTTC. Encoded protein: CASSSIAGGSYEQYF.

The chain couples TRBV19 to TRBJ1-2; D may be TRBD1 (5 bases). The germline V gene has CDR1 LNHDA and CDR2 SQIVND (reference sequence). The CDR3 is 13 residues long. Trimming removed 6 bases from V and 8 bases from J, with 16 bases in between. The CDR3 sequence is CASRLGEGSGYTF. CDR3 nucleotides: TGTGCCAGTAGACTCGGGGAGGGGTCCGGCTACACCTTC. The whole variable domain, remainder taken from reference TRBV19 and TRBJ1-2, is DGGITQSPKYLFRKEGQNVTLSCEQNLNHDAMYWYRQDPGQGLRLIYYSQIVNDFQKGDIAEGYSVSREKKESFPLTVTSAQKNPTAFYLCASRLGEGSGYTFGSGTRLTVV.

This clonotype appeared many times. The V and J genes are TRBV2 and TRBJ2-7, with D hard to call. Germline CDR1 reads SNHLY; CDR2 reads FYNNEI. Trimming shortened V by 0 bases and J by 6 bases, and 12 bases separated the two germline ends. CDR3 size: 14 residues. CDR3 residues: CASSEAPSPVEQYF. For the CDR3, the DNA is TGTGCCAGCAGTGAAGCCCCAAGTCCCGTCGAGCAGTACTTC. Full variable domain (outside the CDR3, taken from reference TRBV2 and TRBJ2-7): EPEVTQTPSHQVTQMGQEVILRCVPISNHLYFYWYRQILGQKVEFLVSFYNNEISEKSEIFDDQFSVERPDGSNFTLKIRSTKLEDSAMYFCASSEAPSPVEQYFGPGTRLTVT.

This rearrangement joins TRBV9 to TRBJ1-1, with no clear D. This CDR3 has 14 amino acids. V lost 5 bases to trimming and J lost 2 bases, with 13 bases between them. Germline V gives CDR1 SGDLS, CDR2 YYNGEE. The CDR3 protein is CASSARGRNTEAFF. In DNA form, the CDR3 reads TGTGCCAGCAGTGCTAGAGGGAGAAACACTGAAGCTTTCTTT. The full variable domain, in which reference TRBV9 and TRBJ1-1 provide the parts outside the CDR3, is DSGVTQTPKHLITATGQRVTLRCSPRSGDLSVYWYQQSLDQGLQFLIQYYNGEERAKGNILERFSAQQFPDLHSELNLSSLELGDSALYFCASSARGRNTEAFFGQGTRLTVV.

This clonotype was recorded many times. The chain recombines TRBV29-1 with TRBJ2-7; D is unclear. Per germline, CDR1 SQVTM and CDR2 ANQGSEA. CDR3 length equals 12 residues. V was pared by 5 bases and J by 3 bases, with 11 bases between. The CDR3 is CSVTDGDYEQYF. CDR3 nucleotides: TGCAGCGTTACGGACGGAGACTACGAGCAGTACTTC.

This chain's CDR3 is CASSLFTQGSANTEAFF. The CDR3 DNA reads TGCGCCAGCAGCTTGTTTACACAAGGGTCAGCAAACACTGAAGCTTTCTTT. The chain employs TRBV5-1 and TRBJ1-1; D gene ambiguous. Trimming pared 1 base from V and 2 bases from J, leaving 18 bases between. Germline V gene lookup returns CDR1 SGHRS and CDR2 YFSETQ. The CDR3 runs to 17 residues. The variable domain in full, with the rest retrieved from reference TRBV5-1 and TRBJ1-1, is KAGVTQTPRYLIKTRGQQVTLSCSPISGHRSVSWYQQTPGQGLQFLFEYFSETQRNKGNFPGRFSGRQFSNSRSEMNVSTLELGDSALYLCASSLFTQGSANTEAFFGQGTRLTVV.

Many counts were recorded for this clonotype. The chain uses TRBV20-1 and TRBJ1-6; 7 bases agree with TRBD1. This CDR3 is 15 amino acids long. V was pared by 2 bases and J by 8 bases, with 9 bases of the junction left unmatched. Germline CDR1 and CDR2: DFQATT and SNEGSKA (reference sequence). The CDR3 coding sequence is TGCAGTGCTAGATCGGGGGGACAGTTCGATTCACCCCTCCACTTT. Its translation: CSARSGGQFDSPLHF.

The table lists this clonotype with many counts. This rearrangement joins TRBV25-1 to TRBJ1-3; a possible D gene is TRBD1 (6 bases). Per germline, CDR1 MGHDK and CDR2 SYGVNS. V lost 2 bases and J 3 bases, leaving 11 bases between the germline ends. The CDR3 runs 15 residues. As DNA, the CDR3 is TGTGCCAGCAGTGAACAGGGGATCTTTGGAAACACCATATATTTT. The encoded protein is CASSEQGIFGNTIYF.

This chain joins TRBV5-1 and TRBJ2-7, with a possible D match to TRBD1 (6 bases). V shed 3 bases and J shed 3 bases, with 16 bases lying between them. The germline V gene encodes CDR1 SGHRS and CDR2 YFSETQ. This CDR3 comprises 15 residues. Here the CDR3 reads CASSWTTGDVYEQYF. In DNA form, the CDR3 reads TGCGCCAGCAGCTGGACGACAGGAGACGTCTACGAGCAGTACTTC.

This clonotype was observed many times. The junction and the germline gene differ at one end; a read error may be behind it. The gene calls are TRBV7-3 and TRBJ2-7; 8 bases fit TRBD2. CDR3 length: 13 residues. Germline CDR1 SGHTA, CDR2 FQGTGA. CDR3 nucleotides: TGCGCCAGCAGCTTAACGGGAGGGAACGAGCAGTACTTC. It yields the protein CASSLTGGNEQYF.

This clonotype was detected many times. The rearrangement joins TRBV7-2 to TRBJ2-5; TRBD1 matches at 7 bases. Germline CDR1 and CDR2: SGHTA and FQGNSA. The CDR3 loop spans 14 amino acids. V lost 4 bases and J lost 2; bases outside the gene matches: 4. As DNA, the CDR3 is TGTGCCAGCAGCTCAGACAGGGCGCAAGAGACCCAGTACTTC. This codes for CASSSDRAQETQYF.